The clone carrying this TCR beta chain appeared once. What it recognizes is unknown. The data originate from a study of cytomegalovirus exposure and HLA in healthy donors. General study findings and limits: In an earlier analysis, most TCR beta V segments were productive about 90% or about 30% of the time.

Germline CDR1 is MDHEN and CDR2 is SYDVKM. V dropped 4 bases and J dropped 3 bases, with 16 bases sitting between them. This CDR3 contains 15 residues. PCR amplification relied on 60 Vbeta primers (plus 13 Jbeta primers). The protocol was immunoSEQ multiplex PCR, while the TCRdb copy is restricted to in-frame clones and leaves out a portion. The sample contains about 170,000 clones, around 80% of which appear only once. The rearrangement uses TRBV28 and TRBJ2-7, with D perhaps matching TRBD1 (7 bases). This TCR was recovered from a woman aged 45-60 years in good health and CMV-seronegative. Sequencing was performed on PBMCs. DNA for the CDR3: TGTGCCAGCAGTTCCCGGGGGACAGCATACTACGAGCAGTACTTC. It is translated as CASSSRGTAYYEQYF.